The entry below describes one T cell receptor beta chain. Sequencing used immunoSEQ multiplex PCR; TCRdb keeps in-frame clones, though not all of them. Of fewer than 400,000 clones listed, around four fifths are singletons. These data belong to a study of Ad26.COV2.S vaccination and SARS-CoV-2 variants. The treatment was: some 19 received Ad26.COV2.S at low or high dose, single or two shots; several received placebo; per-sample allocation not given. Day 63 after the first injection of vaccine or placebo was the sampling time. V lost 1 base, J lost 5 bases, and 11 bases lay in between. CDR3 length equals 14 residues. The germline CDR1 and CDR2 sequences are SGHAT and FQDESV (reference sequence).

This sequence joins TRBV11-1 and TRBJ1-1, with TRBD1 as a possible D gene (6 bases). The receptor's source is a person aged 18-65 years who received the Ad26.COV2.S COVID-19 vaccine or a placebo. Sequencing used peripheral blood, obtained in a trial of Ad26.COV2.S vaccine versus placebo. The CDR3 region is CASSLEGQGTEAFF. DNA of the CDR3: TGTGCCAGCAGCTTAGAGGGCCAGGGGACTGAAGCTTTCTTT.